The 20 T cell receptor beta chains listed next were all sequenced from one sample in a study of T-cell reconstitution after alpha-beta-depleted transplantation in children. Unique molecular identifiers were used to barcode this TCRbeta library. TCRdb recomputed calls from the PCR reads with MiXCR, one row per CDR3 protein. Among fewer than 550,000 distinct CDR3 sequences, roughly 16% were seen once, and the ten largest hold around 28%. Source: PBMCs, mostly from graft donor cells, taken 360 days after TCRalphabeta/CD19-depleted stem cell transplant. The receptors shown here come from a boy under three years old who had a stem cell transplant for Wiskott-Aldrich syndrome, so the T cells may come from the graft donor.

This clonotype was detected only a few times. The V call is TRBV6-6, the J call TRBJ2-7, with D perhaps TRBD1 (6 bases). CDR1 and CDR2 from the germline V gene are MNHNY and SVGAGI (reference sequence). V lost 8 bases and J lost 3, with 8 bases in between. The CDR3 covers 11 residues. The CDR3 spells CASQGFYEQYF. In nucleotides, the CDR3 is TGTGCCAGCCAGGGGTTCTACGAGCAGTACTTC.

This clonotype was detected only a few times. The chain joins TRBV20-1 to TRBJ1-2; D perhaps matches TRBD1 (5 bases). This CDR3 has 15 amino acids. V lost 6 bases, J lost 13 bases, and 30 bases lay in between. Germline assignment: CDR1 DFQATT and CDR2 SNEGSKA (reference sequence). The CDR3 DNA reads TGCAGTGCCAAAACTTTAGGGACGGCTGCAGGATCTAGCACCTTC. Encoded protein: CSAKTLGTAAGSSTF.

The chain uses TRBV5-1 and TRBJ2-1, with D perhaps matching TRBD2 (6 bases). The CDR3 contains 16 residues. V gave up 0 bases and J gave up 3 bases, with 13 bases separating them. CDR1 is SGHRS and CDR2 is YFSETQ in the germline V gene. The CDR3 reads CASSLDGGTFYNEQFF. Here the CDR3 DNA reads TGCGCCAGCAGCTTGGACGGCGGGACCTTCTACAATGAGCAGTTCTTC.

The rearrangement links TRBV11-2 to TRBJ2-7; D possibly corresponds to TRBD2 (6 bases). The V and J ends lost 2 bases and 4 bases respectively, with 12 bases between them. The CDR3 runs to 14 residues. CDR1 SGHAT and CDR2 FQNNGV come from the germline V gene. CDR3 region: CASSLNGSPYEQYF. The CDR3 coding sequence is TGTGCCAGCAGCTTAAACGGGAGCCCATACGAGCAGTACTTC.

This clonotype occurred a few times. This chain uses TRBV6-2 or TRBV6-3 with TRBJ2-5; TRBD2 aligns across 9 bases. The germline gives CDR1 MNHEY, CDR2 SVGEGT. The trim removed 4 bases at V and 5 bases at J, leaving 17 bases unmatched. CDR3 length equals 18 residues. The CDR3 loop reads CASSLHRRSSGRKETQYF. CDR3 DNA sequence: TGTGCCAGCAGTTTACATAGACGGAGTAGCGGGAGAAAGGAGACCCAGTACTTC.

This chain uses TRBV20-1 with TRBJ2-2, with TRBD1 as a possible D gene (6 bases). The CDR3 has 15 amino acids. Trimming cost V 4 bases and J 4 bases, with 16 bases left between them. Germline assignment: CDR1 DFQATT and CDR2 SNEGSKA (reference sequence). The CDR3 DNA reads TGCAGTGCTACCCCCTGGGCCAGGGGCACCGGGGAGCTGTTTTTT. It codes for CSATPWARGTGELFF.

This clonotype showed up just a few times. The CDR3 spells CASSPSLHDQPQHF. CDR3 bases: TGTGCCAGCAGCCCTTCATTGCACGACCAGCCCCAGCATTTT. The rearrangement joins TRBV7-2 to TRBJ1-5; D is unclear. This CDR3 spans 14 amino acids. V was clipped by 5 bases and J by 7 bases, with 15 bases between them. Germline V CDR1 and CDR2: SGHTA, FQGNSA.

Of note for this clonotype: A much bigger clone sits one base away, suggesting this may be a read error. The rearrangement joins TRBV2 to TRBJ2-1; D unresolved. Trimming left V 1 base short and J 2 bases short, with 9 bases between. The V gene's germline CDR1 is SNHLY and CDR2 FYNNEI. The CDR3 has 15 residues. CDR3 sequence (DNA): TGTGCCAGCAGTGAAGATGGACGGCCCTACAATGAGCAGTTCTTC. This encodes CASSEDGRPYNEQFF.

The rearrangement uses TRBV5-1 and TRBJ1-1; D unclear. Trimming removed 0 bases at V and 5 bases at J, with 8 bases between. Germline assignment: CDR1 SGHRS and CDR2 YFSETQ. CDR3 length equals 13 residues. The CDR3 coding sequence is TGCGCCAGCAGCTTGGACGCGCGGACTGAAGCTTTCTTT. As protein: CASSLDARTEAFF.

The chain joins TRBV6-5 to TRBJ2-7; TRBD2 matches 15 bases. Germline values: CDR1 MNHEY, CDR2 SVGAGI. The ends lost 4 bases at V and 2 bases at J; junction bases unmatched: 9. The CDR3 is made up of 18 amino acids. The CDR3 sequence is CASSSTGTSGRKAYEQYF. The CDR3 DNA follows: TGTGCCAGCAGTTCAACCGGGACTAGCGGGAGGAAGGCCTACGAGCAGTACTTC.

In this sample, this clonotype turned up a few times. One end of the junction is discordant with germline, which a read error may explain. The chain has TRBV11-2 and TRBJ2-5; D might be TRBD1 (6 bases). The CDR3 runs 13 residues. The germline V gene has CDR1 SGHAT and CDR2 FQNNGV. CDR3 in amino acids: CASSFRPGDKSRF. CDR3 bases: TGTGCCAGCAGCTTCCGACCCGGGGACAAGTCCCGTTTC.

The chain is built from TRBV7-9 and TRBJ2-7; D not certain. V was pared by 5 bases and J by 2 bases, with 13 bases between. Germline V CDR1 and CDR2: SEHNR, FQNEAQ (reference sequence). This CDR3 region has 14 residues. The CDR3 DNA reads TGTGCCAGCAGCCGGGCCTTAAACACCTACGAGCAGTACTTC. This translates into CASSRALNTYEQYF.

In its sample, this clonotype was seen a few times. The V call is TRBV5-5, the J call TRBJ2-3, with D maybe TRBD1 (6 bases). The CDR3 extends over 14 amino acids. The germline V gene has CDR1 SGHKS and CDR2 YYEKEE (reference sequence). V lost 4 bases to trimming and J lost 4 bases, with 13 bases between them. CDR3 in DNA: TGTGCCAGCAGCATCGGACAGAGAGCAGATACGCAGTATTTT. Amino acid sequence: CASSIGQRADTQYF.

The table lists this clonotype with many counts. The V call is TRBV15, the J call TRBJ2-1; 9 nucleotides agree with TRBD2. This CDR3 has 17 amino acids. Per the germline V gene, CDR1 is LNHNV and CDR2 is YYDKDF (reference sequence). Germline trimming cut 0 bases from V and 6 bases from J; bases unmatched to any gene: 9. The CDR3 reads CATSREIVASGINEQFF. The CDR3, as DNA: TGTGCCACCAGCAGAGAAATTGTGGCTAGCGGGATCAATGAGCAGTTCTTC.

The table lists this clonotype with a few counts. The V gene is TRBV20-1, the J gene TRBJ2-3; perhaps TRBD2 as D (6 bases). The germline gives CDR1 DFQATT, CDR2 SNEGSKA (reference sequence). The V end was cut by 3 bases, the J end by 0 bases, with 10 bases between. There are 14 residues in the CDR3. Written as DNA, the CDR3 is TGCAGTGCTAGTGCGGGACCCAGCACAGATACGCAGTATTTT. Translated: CSASAGPSTDTQYF.

This clonotype was detected a few times. This chain joins TRBV9 and TRBJ2-1, with TRBD2 matching 13 bases. Germline V gene sequence: CDR1 SGDLS, CDR2 YYNGEE. The CDR3 has 15 residues. V lost 3 bases to trimming and J lost 7 bases; unmatched junction nucleotides: 4. The CDR3 loop is CASSAGTSGINEQFF. The CDR3, as DNA: TGTGCCAGCAGCGCCGGGACTAGCGGGATAAATGAGCAGTTCTTC.

This clonotype occurred a few times. V usage is TRBV7-9 and J usage is TRBJ2-5, with D possibly TRBD2 on 5 matching bases. The germline V gene encodes CDR1 SEHNR and CDR2 FQNEAQ (reference sequence). The CDR3 length is 15 residues. Trimming pared 1 base from V and 1 base from J, leaving 10 bases between. This CDR3 reads CASSLDVGLQETQYF. CDR3 DNA: TGTGCCAGCAGCTTAGACGTCGGACTCCAAGAGACCCAGTACTTC.

This clonotype was picked up one time. The rearrangement joins TRBV15 to TRBJ1-1; no firm D call. V was cut by 0 bases and J by 1 base, with 9 bases left in between. There are 15 residues in the CDR3. Germline values: CDR1 LNHNV, CDR2 YYDKDF (reference sequence). CDR3 region: CATSREATGNTEAFF. In DNA, the CDR3 is TGTGCCACCAGCAGAGAGGCCACTGGGAACACTGAAGCTTTCTTT.

This clonotype was detected a few times. CDR3 sequence (DNA): TGCAGCGTTGGTGGGACAGGTCTTTCCTACGAGCAGTACTTC. This translates into CSVGGTGLSYEQYF. V gene TRBV29-1 combines with J gene TRBJ2-7; TRBD1 matches 8 bases. The CDR3 is made up of 14 amino acids. V gave up 4 bases and J gave up 1 base; unmatched junction bases: 6. The germline V gene encodes CDR1 SQVTM and CDR2 ANQGSEA.

This chain joins TRBV7-8 and TRBJ1-5, with D maybe TRBD1 (5 bases). CDR3 size: 15 residues. CDR1 and CDR2 (germline): SGHVS, FQNEAQ. V was cut by 5 bases and J by 7 bases, with 18 bases left in between. CDR3 DNA sequence: TGTGCCAGCAGCCCTACGATGGGGACTAGGCAGCCCCAGCATTTT. Translation: CASSPTMGTRQPQHF.